The T cell receptor (beta chain) described here comes from a study of vaccination and CD4 T cells after COVID-19. The wider study: Convalescent patients gave post-COVID blood a median about 95 days post-diagnosis, range 35 to 161. Cellular stimulation was performed using overlapping spike peptides derived from SARS-CoV-2, HCoV-NL63, HCoV-OC43 and HCoV-229E.

With the Oncomine TCR Beta short-read assay, DNA from cultured CD4+ T cells was sequenced. Using its own MiXCR run on the PCR reads, TCRdb lists one record per CDR3 protein. The sample includes more than 13,000 distinct CDR3 sequences, roughly 24% of them seen just once. The treatment was: roughly ten-day PBMC culture with coronavirus spike peptide pools or control peptides (ViraFEST assay). Following a culture period (approximately 10 days), negative selection was used to isolate CD4+ T cells. This CDR3 contains 12 residues. Germline V gene sequence: CDR1 GTSNPN, CDR2 SVGIG (reference sequence). V lost 5 bases, J lost 4 bases, and 3 bases stayed unmatched. As to this clonotype: Antigen unknown.

The chain joins TRBV30 to TRBJ2-7, with 9 nucleotides matching TRBD2. This material consisted of CD4+ T cells from blood, cultured in vitro, taken after SARS-CoV-2 vaccination. The receptor was derived from a human donor who had recovered from COVID-19. Here the CDR3 DNA reads TGTGCCTGGCAGCGGGGGGTATACGAGCAGTACTTC. Protein sequence: CAWQRGVYEQYF.